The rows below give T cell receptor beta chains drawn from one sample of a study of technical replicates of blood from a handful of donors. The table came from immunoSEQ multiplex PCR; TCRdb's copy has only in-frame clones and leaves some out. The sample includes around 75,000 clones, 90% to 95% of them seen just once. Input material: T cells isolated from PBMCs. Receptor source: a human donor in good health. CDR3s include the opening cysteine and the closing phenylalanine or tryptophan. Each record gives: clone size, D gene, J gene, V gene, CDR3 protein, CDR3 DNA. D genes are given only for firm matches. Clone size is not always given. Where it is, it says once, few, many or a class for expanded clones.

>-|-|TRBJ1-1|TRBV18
CASSPWEDLNTEAFF
TGTGCCAGCTCACCTTGGGAGGACCTGAACACTGAAGCTTTCTTT
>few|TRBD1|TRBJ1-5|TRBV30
CASPQGVQPQHF
TGTGCCTCCCCACAGGGGGTCCAGCCCCAGCATTTT
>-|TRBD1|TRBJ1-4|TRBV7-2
CASSPRGRATNEKLFF
TGTGCCAGCAGTCCTAGGGGGCGGGCAACTAATGAAAAACTGTTTTTT
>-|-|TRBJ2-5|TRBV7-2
CASSLIETQYF
TGTGCCAGCAGCCTAATAGAGACCCAGTACTTC
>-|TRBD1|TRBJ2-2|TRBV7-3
CASSLDRNGGELFF
TGTGCCAGCAGCTTGGACAGGAACGGCGGGGAGCTGTTTTTT
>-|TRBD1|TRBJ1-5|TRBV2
CASSEYGTGSQPQHF
TGTGCCAGCAGTGAATATGGGACAGGGAGTCAGCCCCAGCATTTT
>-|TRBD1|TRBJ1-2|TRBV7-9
CASSLPDRAAGMGYTF
TGTGCCAGCAGCTTACCGGACAGGGCGGCGGGGATGGGCTACACCTTC
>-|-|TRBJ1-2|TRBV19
CASTMTAHYGYTF
TGTGCCAGTACCATGACAGCGCACTATGGCTACACCTTC
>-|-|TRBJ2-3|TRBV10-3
CAISESRGRYSTDTQYF
TGTGCCATCAGTGAGTCCCGCGGAAGATACAGCACAGATACGCAGTATTTT
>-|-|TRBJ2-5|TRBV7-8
CASSLGLETQYF
TGTGCCAGCAGCTTAGGTCTCGAGACCCAGTACTTC
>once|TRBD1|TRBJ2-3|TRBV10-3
CAIRWTGSGPDTQYF
TGTGCCATCAGGTGGACAGGGTCGGGCCCAGATACGCAGTATTTT
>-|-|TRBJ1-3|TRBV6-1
CATQGPYSGNTIYF
TGTGCCACACAGGGTCCCTACTCTGGAAACACCATATATTTT
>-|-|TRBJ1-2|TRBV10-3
CAISGGGRPVDGYTF
TGTGCCATCAGTGGAGGGGGACGGCCCGTCGATGGCTACACCTTC
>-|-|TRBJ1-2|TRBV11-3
CASSLFTGVNYGYTF
TGTGCCAGCAGCTTATTTACGGGGGTGAACTATGGCTACACCTTC
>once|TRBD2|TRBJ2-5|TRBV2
CASIPGLAGETQYF
TGTGCCAGCATCCCTGGACTAGCTGGCGAGACCCAGTACTTC
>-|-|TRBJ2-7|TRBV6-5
CASSYRTAVASYEQYF
TGTGCCAGCAGTTACCGGACAGCTGTAGCCTCCTACGAGCAGTACTTC
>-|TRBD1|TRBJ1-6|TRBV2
CASRGQGSYNSPLHF
TGTGCCAGCAGGGGACAGGGCTCCTATAATTCACCCCTCCACTTT
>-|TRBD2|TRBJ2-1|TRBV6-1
CASSESGASYNEQFF
TGTGCCAGCAGTGAAAGCGGGGCCTCCTACAATGAGCAGTTCTTC
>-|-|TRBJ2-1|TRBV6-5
CASSYSQGYEQFF
TGTGCCAGCAGTTACTCACAGGGTTATGAGCAGTTCTTC
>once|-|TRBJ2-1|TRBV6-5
CASSQTSFSYNEQFF
TGTGCCAGCAGCCAAACTAGTTTTTCCTACAATGAGCAGTTCTTC
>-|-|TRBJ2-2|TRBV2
CASSYSGELFF
TGTGCCAGCAGCTATAGCGGGGAGCTGTTTTTT
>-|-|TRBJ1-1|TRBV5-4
CASSFEIGYTEAFF
TGTGCCAGCAGCTTCGAGATCGGGTACACTGAAGCTTTCTTT
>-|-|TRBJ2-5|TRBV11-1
CASSLQETQYF
TGTGCCAGCAGCTTGCAGGAGACCCAGTACTTC
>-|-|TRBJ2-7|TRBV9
CASSARQGYEQYF
TGTGCCAGCAGCGCGAGGCAGGGTTACGAGCAGTACTTC
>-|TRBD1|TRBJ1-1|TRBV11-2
CASSLQGAEVEAFF
TGTGCCAGCAGCTTACAGGGGGCAGAGGTCGAAGCTTTCTTT
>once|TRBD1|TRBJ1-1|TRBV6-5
CASSSRTGSTEAFF
TGTGCCAGCAGTTCCCGGACAGGGAGCACTGAAGCTTTCTTT
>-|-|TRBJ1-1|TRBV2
CASSESGTEAFF
TGTGCCAGCAGTGAATCGGGTACTGAAGCTTTCTTT
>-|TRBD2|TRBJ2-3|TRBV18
CASSLAGGTTDTQYF
TGTGCCAGCTCGCTAGCGGGAGGAACCACAGATACGCAGTATTTT
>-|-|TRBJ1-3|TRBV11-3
CASTQSGSGNTIYF
TGTGCCAGCACTCAGTCGGGGTCTGGAAACACCATATATTTT
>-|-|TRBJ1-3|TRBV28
CASSSPGHLLSGNTIYF
TGTGCCAGCAGTTCTCCGGGACATTTACTCTCTGGAAACACCATATATTTT
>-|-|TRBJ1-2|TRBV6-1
CASVGTRGGGYGYTF
TGTGCCAGCGTGGGGACTCGGGGGGGTGGGTATGGCTACACCTTC
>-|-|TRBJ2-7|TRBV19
CASSMGVSDYEQYF
TGTGCCAGTAGTATGGGAGTCAGTGACTACGAGCAGTACTTC
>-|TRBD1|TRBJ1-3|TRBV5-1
CASSLEGQGRNTIYF
TGCGCCAGCAGCTTAGAAGGACAGGGGCGGAACACCATATATTTT
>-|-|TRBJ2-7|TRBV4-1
CASSPPAGEPYEQYF
TGCGCCAGCAGCCCTCCGGCAGGGGAACCCTACGAGCAGTACTTC